These 8 T cell receptor beta chains share one sample of origin, sequenced in a study of identical twins. One entry per CDR3 protein results from TCRdb running MiXCR on the 5' RACE reads. The table has hundreds of thousands of distinct CDR3 sequences, about 7% seen once. Another study also made use of these data, one on yellow fever vaccine responses in identical twins.

Specimen: PBMCs. Source of these receptors: a young woman in good health.

This clonotype occurred a few times. The rearrangement links TRBV7-6 to TRBJ2-1; D ambiguous. The CDR3 loop spans 19 amino acids. Trimming shortened V by 0 bases and J by 2 bases, and 20 bases separated the two germline ends. CDR1 and CDR2 (germline): SGHVS, FNYEAQ. The CDR3 loop is CASSLAYSRPKITYNEQFF. In DNA form, the CDR3 reads TGTGCCAGCAGCTTAGCTTATAGCAGGCCAAAAATTACCTACAATGAGCAGTTCTTC.

The V call is TRBV5-1, the J call TRBJ2-7; D gene ambiguous. CDR3 length: 14 amino acids. V was clipped by 1 base and J by 4 bases, with 12 bases between them. Germline V lookup: CDR1 SGHRS, CDR2 YFSETQ. CDR3 sequence reads: CASSLIAEGYEQYF. CDR3 bases: TGCGCCAGCAGCTTGATCGCAGAAGGTTACGAGCAGTACTTC.

The chain uses TRBV6-5 and TRBJ2-1; TRBD1 matches at 9 bases. With 0 bases clipped from V and 0 bases from J, the junction kept 6 bases outside the gene matches. The V gene's germline CDR1 is MNHEY and CDR2 SVGAGI. There are 18 residues in the CDR3. The DNA of the CDR3 is TGTGCCAGCAGTTACTCGACAGGGGGTGACAGCTCCTACAATGAGCAGTTCTTC. It is translated as CASSYSTGGDSSYNEQFF.

This clonotype was found a few times. The chain couples TRBV4-1 to TRBJ1-6, with D possibly TRBD1 on 5 matching bases. V lost 2 bases, J lost 5 bases, and 13 bases lay in between. The length of the CDR3 is 16 residues. Germline values: CDR1 MGHRA, CDR2 YSYEKL. CDR3: CASSQLPGPHNSPLHF. CDR3 nucleotide sequence: TGCGCCAGCAGCCAATTGCCGGGACCCCATAATTCACCCCTCCACTTT.

The chain uses TRBV7-8 and TRBJ2-3; the match to TRBD1 covers 10 bases. Germline V gene data show CDR1 as SGHVS and CDR2 as FQNEAQ. V was clipped by 5 bases and J by 6 bases; unmatched bases: 11. The CDR3 loop spans 16 amino acids. CDR3 amino acids: CASSPRGTGDWDTQYF. The CDR3 DNA sequence: TGTGCCAGCAGCCCCCGAGGGACAGGGGATTGGGATACGCAGTATTTT.

The sample holds a few counts of this clonotype. This chain links TRBV7-2 with TRBJ2-5, with 9 bases fitting TRBD2. The ends lost 1 base at V and 2 bases at J; junction bases unmatched: 5. There are 16 residues in the CDR3. Per germline, CDR1 SGHTA and CDR2 FQGNSA. CDR3 protein: CASSLEVAGAQETQYF. Written as DNA, the CDR3 is TGTGCCAGCAGCTTAGAGGTAGCGGGGGCTCAAGAGACCCAGTACTTC.

The chain employs TRBV15 and TRBJ2-2; D not certain. Germline loops: CDR1 LNHNV, CDR2 YYDKDF (reference sequence). V was pared by 5 bases and J by 2 bases, with 12 bases between. This CDR3 spans 15 amino acids. CDR3 DNA sequence: TGTGCCACCAGCCCCTATCGGGCCAACACCGGGGAGCTGTTTTTT. This translates into CATSPYRANTGELFF. The full variable domain, with the rest looked up from reference TRBV15 and TRBJ2-2, is DAMVIQNPRYQVTQFGKPVTLSCSQTLNHNVMYWYQQKSSQAPKLLFHYYDKDFNNEADTPDNFQSRRPNTSFCFLDIRSPGLGDTAMYLCATSPYRANTGELFFGEGSRLTVL.

The chain recombines TRBV12-3 or TRBV12-4 with TRBJ2-1, with 7 nucleotides matching TRBD2. After removal of 7 bases from V and 0 bases from J, the junction contained 6 bases not matched to a gene. The CDR3 sequence is 15 residues long. The CDR3, as DNA: TGTGCCAGCAAGAAGAGCGGGGCCTCCTACAATGAGCAGTTCTTC. It codes for CASKKSGASYNEQFF.